The 14 T cell receptor beta chains below all came from one sample that was sequenced in a study of a mutant IDH1 vaccine in newly diagnosed glioma. Time point defined: week 5, during vaccination. In the vaccine, a single dose held 300 ug of the mutant IDH1 20-mer peptide, along with topical imiquimod. What these receptors recognize is not known. The method was immunoSEQ multiplex PCR; TCRdb's version includes in-frame clones alone and lacks a portion of them. The sample lists under 70,000 clones; roughly four fifths were seen once. The sample was PBMCs, taken from a glioma patient whose treatment included an IDH1 peptide vaccine. The receptors stem from a woman aged 50 to 60 with glioma.

CDR3 sequence reads: CASSLGLGQGWTEAFF. The CDR3, as DNA: TGTGCCAGCAGCTTAGGGTTGGGGCAGGGATGGACTGAAGCTTTCTTT. The chain links TRBV11-3 to TRBJ1-1, with D perhaps TRBD1 (5 bases). The length of the CDR3 is 16 residues. Trimming stripped 1 base from V and 5 bases from J, with 17 bases between. Per germline, CDR1 SGHNT and CDR2 YENEEA. Full variable domain (outside the CDR3, taken from reference TRBV11-3 and TRBJ1-1): EAGVVQSPRYKIIEKKQPVAFWCNPISGHNTLYWYLQNLGQGPELLIRYENEEAVDDSQLPKDRFSAERLKGVDSTLKIQPAELGDSAVYLCASSLGLGQGWTEAFFGQGTRLTVV.

The chain links TRBV20-1 to TRBJ1-6; no clear D gene. The V gene's germline CDR1 is DFQATT and CDR2 SNEGSKA (reference sequence). Trimming cost V 5 bases and J 12 bases, with 11 bases left between them. There are 11 residues in the CDR3. The CDR3 protein is CSALIHRPLHF. In DNA form, the CDR3 reads TGCAGTGCTCTGATCCACCGACCCCTCCACTTT.

V and J are TRBV19 and TRBJ2-7; no clear D gene. The CDR3 has 14 residues. Trimming took off 3 bases at V and 3 bases at J, with 12 bases between the two ends. Germline-derived CDR1 and CDR2 are LNHDA and SQIVND (reference sequence). CDR3 coding DNA: TGTGCCAGTAGTATGACGGAGAAAATCTACGAGCAGTACTTC. Protein product: CASSMTEKIYEQYF.

The chain couples TRBV7-9 to TRBJ2-7; the D is unclear. There are 12 residues in the CDR3. V was clipped by 4 bases and J by 4 bases, with 8 bases between them. Per the germline V gene, CDR1 is SEHNR and CDR2 is FQNEAQ (reference sequence). The CDR3 reads CASSSDQYEQYF. DNA for the CDR3: TGTGCCAGCAGCTCGGACCAGTACGAGCAGTACTTC.

This chain's CDR3 is CASSSGGNYGYTF. As DNA, the CDR3 is TGTGCCAGCAGTTCAGGGGGGAACTATGGCTACACCTTC. The chain has TRBV27 and TRBJ1-2; 7 bases agree with TRBD1. CDR1 and CDR2 (germline): MNHEY, SMNVEV (reference sequence). The CDR3 covers 13 residues. Trimming at V came to 4 bases and at J to 2 bases, leaving 1 base not matched to a gene.

The genes are TRBV6-5 and TRBJ2-7; D perhaps matches TRBD2 (6 bases). The CDR3 is 14 residues long. From germline, CDR1 is MNHEY and CDR2 SVGAGI. Trimming left V 7 bases short and J 0 bases short, with 13 bases between. CDR3 in amino acids: CASKRGVLSYEQYF. The CDR3 nucleotides read TGTGCCAGCAAACGCGGGGTCCTCTCCTACGAGCAGTACTTC.

This chain uses TRBV5-1 with TRBJ2-4; 8 nucleotides line up with TRBD2. V shed 0 bases, J shed 6 bases, and the junction held 8 bases outside the gene matches. Germline V gene data show CDR1 as SGHRS and CDR2 as YFSETQ. The CDR3 covers 16 residues. DNA for the CDR3: TGCGCCAGCAGCTTGGGTGGTTCCGGGGGGGGAAACATTCAGTACTTC. Protein product: CASSLGGSGGGNIQYF.

The V call is TRBV6-1, the J call TRBJ2-1, with D maybe TRBD2 (6 bases). The length of the CDR3 is 14 residues. CDR1 is MNHNS, CDR2 SASEGT, per germline. V was cut by 4 bases and J by 7 bases, with 14 bases left in between. The CDR3 region has the DNA TGTGCCAGCAGTGTGACTAGAGGGATAAATGAGCAGTTCTTC. It specifies CASSVTRGINEQFF.

This chain connects TRBV2 to TRBJ1-6; D is uncertain. V lost 6 bases and J 3 bases, leaving 9 bases between the germline ends. The CDR3 is made up of 14 amino acids. Germline V gene data show CDR1 as SNHLY and CDR2 as FYNNEI. As DNA, the CDR3 is TGTGCCAGCAGGGAAAGACTCTATAATTCACCCCTCCACTTT. Its translation is CASRERLYNSPLHF.

The V call is TRBV11-2, the J call TRBJ1-1; 8 bases line up with TRBD1. Germline V CDR1 and CDR2: SGHAT, FQNNGV. This CDR3 spans 11 amino acids. With V trimmed by 6 bases and J by 13 bases, 7 bases remained unmatched. The CDR3 here is CASRADRVVFF. Written as DNA, the CDR3 is TGTGCCAGCAGGGCGGACAGGGTGGTTTTCTTT. Supplemented by reference TRBV11-2 and TRBJ1-1, the full variable domain reads EAGVAQSPRYKIIEKRQSVAFWCNPISGHATLYWYQQILGQGPKLLIQFQNNGVVDDSQLPKDRFSAERLKGVDSTLKIQPAKLEDSAVYLCASRADRVVFFGQGTRLTVV.

The V gene is TRBV9, the J gene TRBJ1-2, with D perhaps matching TRBD1 (6 bases). Germline V gene sequence: CDR1 SGDLS, CDR2 YYNGEE. The CDR3 spans 14 residues. V was trimmed by 4 bases and J by 5 bases, leaving 15 bases between them. CDR3 loop: CASSPDQGQYGYTF. CDR3 DNA sequence: TGTGCCAGCAGCCCAGACCAAGGACAGTATGGCTACACCTTC.

V is TRBV30 and J is TRBJ2-5, with a possible D match to TRBD1 (6 bases). V shed 1 base and J shed 11 bases, with 14 bases lying between them. The CDR3 is 12 residues long. Germline V gene lookup returns CDR1 GTSNPN and CDR2 SVGIG (reference sequence). CDR3 amino acids: CAWSGTDGEQYF. Here the CDR3 DNA reads TGTGCCTGGAGTGGGACAGACGGGGAGCAGTACTTC.

The DNA of the CDR3 is TGCGCCAGCAGCCAAGATTTGGCCTACGAGCAGTACTTC. Translation: CASSQDLAYEQYF. This chain joins TRBV4-3 and TRBJ2-7; D is undetermined. V lost 0 bases, J lost 2 bases, and 5 bases lay in between. The CDR3 has 13 amino acids. Germline-derived CDR1 and CDR2 are LGHNA and YSLEER.

The chain employs TRBV5-1 and TRBJ2-7; perhaps TRBD1 as D (5 bases). V lost 6 bases and J 5 bases, leaving 18 bases between the germline ends. The CDR3 spans 14 residues. Germline V gene lookup returns CDR1 SGHRS and CDR2 YFSETQ. CDR3 bases: TGCGCCAGCAAGGACATCAATGCTCTGCACGAGCAGTACTTC. Its translation: CASKDINALHEQYF.